This entry is about one T cell receptor (beta chain). No antigen is known for it. Per-base quality was not reported, and no clone a single base away is much larger than it. Patients with a history of autoimmune disease or receiving systemic immunosuppression were excluded from the trial. Peripheral blood for TCR sequencing was collected from all dose cohorts at baseline, on cycle 4 day 1, and on cycle 7 day 1. The samples were drawn from a first-in-human, open-label, multicenter phase I dose-escalation trial of ivuxolimab. Adults with locally advanced or metastatic melanoma, renal cell carcinoma, hepatocellular carcinoma or head and neck squamous cell carcinoma were enrolled in the trial. Before TCR sequencing, CD4+ T cells and CD8+ T cells from peripheral blood were sorted into separate populations. The sample comes from a study of OX40 agonist ivuxolimab in advanced cancers. Describing the broader study: Ivuxolimab was a fully human IgG2 agonistic monoclonal antibody targeting the costimulatory receptor OX40 (CD134). In the dose-escalation cohort, 75% to 85% of patients were male, and the mean age was around 60 years with a range of roughly 20 to 80. Among the approximately 54 dose-escalation patients, some 19 had hepatocellular carcinoma, around 15 melanoma, 9 renal cell carcinoma and 9 head and neck cancer. Patients were allowed to have had prior anti-PD-1, anti-PD-L1 or anti-CTLA-4 therapy, and approximately 40% of the dose-escalation patients had been treated with checkpoint inhibitors. The point of sequencing TCRbeta in the periphery was to test whether ivuxolimab changed TCR sequence diversity and drove clonal T-cell expansion. Partial responses occurred in three dose-escalation patients: two with cutaneous melanoma and one with hepatocellular carcinoma. The paper describes the monotherapy dose-escalation part (N of about 52 patients) of the phase I trial of ivuxolimab. Intravenous ivuxolimab was administered to patients every 2 weeks at six dose levels: 0.01, 0.1, 0.3, 1.5, 3 and 10 mg/kg. Results the study describes overall, beyond this receptor: Which antigens the clonally expanded peripheral T cells were specific for was not determined. Low levels of normalized T-cell clonal expansion were also shown by some nonresponding patients. On average, CD8+ T cells showed more expanded clones than CD4+ T cells after ivuxolimab. At doses of 0.1 to 3.0 mg/kg, clonal expansion of both CD4+ and CD8+ T cells in blood was seen between baseline and week 6. In the 0.1-3.0 mg/kg groups, partial responders were among the patients with the lowest normalized peripheral clonal expansion, particularly in CD8+ T cells.

To sequence the TCRbeta CDR3 region, genomic DNA was isolated from the sorted cells. TCRbeta CDR3 regions were sequenced using the immunoSEQ Assay. TCRdb carries this immuneACCESS record with in-frame sequences only. Its versions omit some clonotypes, under half of them owing to an unresolved V gene in the studies checked, with the rest unexplained. The sample includes over 90,000 clones, with 94% observed a single time. The ten most abundant clones make up around 0.18% of the sample. Trimming costs V 7 bases and J 1 base, and their ends lie 11 bases apart. Based on the germline V gene (reference sequence), the CDR1 and CDR2 sequences are LNHDA and SQIVND. From its cysteine to its phenylalanine, the CDR3 spans 15 amino acids. The entry retains the CDR3 DNA only, 45 bases that are in frame from base 1.

The sequencing here drew on CD4+ or CD8+ T cells sorted from blood, taken in a trial of the OX40 agonist ivuxolimab. The TCR originated in an adult with an advanced solid tumor such as melanoma, head and neck, liver or kidney cancer. The V and J segments used are TRBV19 and TRBJ1-6; TRBD1 could be the D gene, as 6 bases match. The bases are TGTGCCAGTACAGGCCAGGGGTCCTATAATTCACCCCTCCACTTT. Its coded protein is CASTGQGSYNSPLHF.